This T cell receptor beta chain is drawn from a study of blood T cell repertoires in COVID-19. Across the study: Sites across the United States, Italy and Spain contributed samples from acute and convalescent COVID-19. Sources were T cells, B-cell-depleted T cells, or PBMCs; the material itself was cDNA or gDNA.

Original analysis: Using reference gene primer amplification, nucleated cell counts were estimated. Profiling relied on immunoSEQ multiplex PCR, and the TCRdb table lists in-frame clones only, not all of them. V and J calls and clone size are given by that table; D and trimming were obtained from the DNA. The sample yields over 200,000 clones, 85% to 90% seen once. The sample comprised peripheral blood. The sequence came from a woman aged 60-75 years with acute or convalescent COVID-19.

Here the CDR3 reads CASSFGPRGSPLHF. CDR3 coding DNA: TGTGCCAGCAGTTTTGGCCCCCGAGGGTCACCCCTCCACTTT. The chain is built from TRBV27 and TRBJ1-6; D unresolved. V was clipped by 3 bases and J by 10 bases, with 13 bases between them. The length of the CDR3 is 14 residues. Germline V gene data show CDR1 as MNHEY and CDR2 as SMNVEV (reference sequence).